This T cell receptor (beta chain) derives from a study of shared clonotypes between healthy human individuals. CDR1 SGHVS and CDR2 FQNEAQ come from the germline V gene. The CDR3 consists of 13 residues. Trimming shortened V by 5 bases and J by 3 bases, and 8 bases separated the two germline ends. When replicate PCRs were run on sorted subsets, they used 200 ng DNA, around 33,000 T cell genomes. TCRdb's copy holds only in-frame clones and misses some; the assay was immunoSEQ multiplex PCR. The repertoire holds around 2,000,000 clones, with 85% to 95% as singletons. The sequenced material came from naive CD4+ T cells sorted from blood. Subset meaning: CD45RA+ positively selected. This clonotype originated in a man younger than 35 in good health. This chain joins TRBV7-8 and TRBJ1-5; no clear D gene. The CDR3 loop is CASSPEVNQPQHF. The CDR3 nucleotides are TGTGCCAGCAGCCCAGAGGTCAATCAGCCCCAGCATTTT.